This entry is about one TCR beta chain. Its antigen is not known. Measured with immunoSEQ multiplex PCR; TCRdb has only the in-frame clones, and not every one. The profile shows under 150,000 clones, just over 90% of them singletons. Germline V CDR1 and CDR2: SNHLY, FYNNEI. This CDR3 contains 15 residues. With V trimmed by 6 bases and J by 8 bases, 6 bases remained unmatched. This sample is part of a study of T cell responses to AZD1222 COVID-19 vaccine. Study-level background: Whether given at about 4 or about 12 weeks, second doses were pooled. Whole-study findings and limits: Donor demographics were predominantly white British with a female majority; clonal diversity may be underestimated. Spike was spanned by vaccine-associated CD4 TCRs, which were dominant at 160-218 and 743-854. Variant regions that are unmutated are reportedly the target of nearly half of spike-specific TCRs.

The V gene is TRBV2, the J gene TRBJ2-1; TRBD2 agrees at 14 bases. The receptor was derived from an adult in good health. Material: peripheral blood, obtained on day 0 of AZD1222 vaccination. For the CDR3, the DNA is TGTGCCAGCAGCCGACTAGCGGGGGGGCGGGATGAGCAGTTCTTC. Translation gives CASSRLAGGRDEQFF.